Listed here are 20 T cell receptor beta chains from one sample, sequenced in a study of blood T cells in healthy people across ages (dated by TCRdb to between 2014 and 2017). The method behind the library was 5' RACE. Sequencing was performed on an Illumina HiSeq 2500. A second PCR of roughly 7 to 11 cycles was run with a J-beta primer mix and a sample-barcoded 5' primer. TCRdb itself trimmed the public reads at Q25 with fastp, ran MiXCR and retained productive beta chains. Each CDR3 protein appears once, grouped with its most common genes and DNA. Counted in this sample were some 1.5 million distinct CDR3 sequences; approximately 30% of them appeared once. Together, the top ten hold over 7% of the sample. The material sequenced was blood. The receptors were gathered from a woman aged 30 to 39 in good health.

This clonotype was seen repeatedly, ten times or more. The gene calls are TRBV6-2 or TRBV6-3 and TRBJ2-6; D is undetermined. The CDR3 contains 15 residues. V was trimmed by 6 bases and J by 2 bases, leaving 11 bases between them. Germline V lookup: CDR1 MNHEY, CDR2 SVGEGT. DNA of the CDR3: TGTGCCAGCAGCCTTGATTCGACTGGGGCCAACGTCCTGACTTTC. Protein product: CASSLDSTGANVLTF.

V is TRBV7-2 and J is TRBJ2-7; no clear D gene. The last part of the DNA fits TRBJ2-5 better; the J call may be wrong. Germline V gene sequence: CDR1 SGHTA, CDR2 FQGNSA. The CDR3 has 15 residues. CDR3 in amino acids: CASSLVLASRETQYF. As DNA, the CDR3 is TGTGCCAGCAGCTTAGTACTTGCGAGCCGGGAGACCCAGTACTTC.

This clonotype appeared many times. The CDR3, as DNA: TGTGCCAGCACGCAGTCGGGACGGGCATCCTATGGCTACACCTTC. The encoded protein is CASTQSGRASYGYTF. This chain connects TRBV18 to TRBJ1-2; tentatively, D is TRBD1 (5 bases). Trimming removed 8 bases at V and 4 bases at J, with 20 bases between. Germline CDR1 is KGHSH and CDR2 is LQKENI. CDR3 length equals 15 residues.

This clonotype has only one observation. This chain connects TRBV9 to TRBJ1-2; 7 bases match TRBD1. This CDR3 is built from 16 residues. Germline-derived CDR1 and CDR2 are SGDLS and YYNGEE. The V gene end was trimmed by 4 bases and the J gene end by 5 bases; junction bases not matched to a gene: 14. The CDR3 loop reads CASSKVGTDATYGYTF. CDR3 DNA: TGTGCCAGCAGCAAGGTCGGGACAGATGCTACATATGGCTACACCTTC.

V gene TRBV7-6 combines with J gene TRBJ2-4; D not certain. The CDR3 is 13 residues long. Germline V CDR1 and CDR2: SGHVS, FNYEAQ. V lost 1 base to trimming and J lost 13 bases, with 14 bases between them. CDR3 sequence reads: CASSLESPHEQYF. Written as DNA, the CDR3 is TGTGCCAGCAGCTTAGAGAGTCCCCATGAGCAGTACTTC.

This chain connects TRBV10-3 to TRBJ2-3; TRBD2 aligns across 8 bases. CDR1 and CDR2 from the germline V gene are ENHRY and SYGVKD. CDR3 length: 17 residues. The ends lost 0 bases at V and 1 base at J; junction bases unmatched: 6. The CDR3: CAISESELAAGTDTQYF. CDR3 in DNA: TGTGCCATCAGTGAGTCAGAACTAGCGGCTGGCACAGATACGCAGTATTTT.

Note on this clonotype: A clone one base away is much larger, so this may be a read error. The rearrangement uses TRBV4-3 and TRBJ2-4, with 9 bases matching TRBD1. The end of the DNA aligns better with TRBJ2-7, so the J call may be wrong. This CDR3 comprises 16 residues. Germline V lookup: CDR1 LGHNA, CDR2 YSLEER. CDR3 region: CASSQERTGVGNEQYF. CDR3 nucleotide sequence: TGCGCCAGCAGCCAAGAAAGGACAGGGGTCGGGAACGAGCAGTACTTC.

V gene TRBV2 combines with J gene TRBJ2-1, with 7 bases lining up with TRBD1. Gene TRBJ2-7 matches the end of the DNA better, so the J call may be wrong. The CDR3 sequence is 15 residues long. Germline assignment: CDR1 SNHLY and CDR2 FYNNEI. CDR3 sequence (DNA): TGTGCCAGCAGCCCTGACAGGGCACACTACAATGAGCAGTACTTC. Translating it yields CASSPDRAHYNEQYF.

This clonotype was counted at least ten times. The chain joins TRBV11-2 to TRBJ2-6; D not certain. This CDR3 region has 16 residues. Trimming cost V 5 bases and J 0 bases, with 11 bases left between them. Germline CDR1 reads SGHAT; CDR2 reads FQNNGV. The DNA for the CDR3 is TGTGCCAGCAGCCCCACCTGGGGCTCTGGGGCCAACGTCCTGACTTTC. As protein: CASSPTWGSGANVLTF.

In its sample, this clonotype was seen a few times. The V call is TRBV12-3 or TRBV12-4, the J call TRBJ1-5; TRBD1 aligns across 9 bases. V dropped 6 bases and J dropped 3; count of bases not matched to a gene: 12. This CDR3 is 17 amino acids long. CDR3 nucleotide sequence: TGTGCCAGCAGCCACAACAGGGGGCGAAGATCCAATCAGCCCCAGCATTTT. It codes for CASSHNRGRRSNQPQHF.

J is TRBJ2-5 and V is TRBV27; D tentatively reads TRBD1 or TRBD2 (5 bases each). Germline V lookup: CDR1 MNHEY, CDR2 SMNVEV (reference sequence). Between the trimmed V and J ends, which lost 4 bases and 11 bases, there was a span of 20 bases. This CDR3 spans 14 amino acids. CDR3 in amino acids: CASSSPRGRTEQYF. Here the CDR3 DNA reads TGTGCCAGCAGTTCCCCGAGGGGTCGGACTGAGCAGTACTTC.

At least ten counts were recorded for this clonotype. The J gene is TRBJ2-7, the V gene TRBV29-1; tentative D call: TRBD1 (6 bases). CDR1 and CDR2 (germline): SQVTM, ANQGSEA. This CDR3 comprises 14 residues. Trimming took off 6 bases at V and 3 bases at J, with 18 bases between the two ends. CDR3 sequence (DNA): TGCAGCGTCGTCCGGGACAACCCGATCTACGAGCAGTACTTC. The encoded protein is CSVVRDNPIYEQYF.

The genes are TRBV14 and TRBJ1-2; D call uncertain. Germline V gene data show CDR1 as SGHDN and CDR2 as FVKESK. Trimming removed 0 bases at V and 7 bases at J, with 15 bases between. The CDR3 consists of 15 residues. The CDR3 reads CASSQELTGSFGYTF. CDR3 in DNA: TGTGCCAGCAGCCAAGAGCTAACGGGGAGCTTTGGCTACACCTTC. Drawing the rest from reference TRBV14 and TRBJ1-2, the complete variable domain is EAGVTQFPSHSVIEKGQTVTLRCDPISGHDNLYWYRRVMGKEIKFLLHFVKESKQDESGMPNNRFLAERTGGTYSTLKVQPAELEDSGVYFCASSQELTGSFGYTFGSGTRLTVV.

The J gene is TRBJ2-3, the V gene TRBV20-1; D not certain. The CDR3 sequence is 15 residues long. Germline loops: CDR1 DFQATT, CDR2 SNEGSKA (reference sequence). V was cut by 6 bases and J by 2 bases, with 18 bases left in between. CDR3 protein: CSAGIGPKITDTQYF. The CDR3 DNA is TGCAGTGCGGGCATTGGGCCTAAAATCACAGATACGCAGTATTTT.

In this sample, this clonotype turned up many times. V is TRBV6-2 or TRBV6-3 and J is TRBJ2-1; perhaps TRBD1 as D (6 bases). V lost 8 bases, J lost 6 bases, and 11 bases lay in between. CDR1 is MNHEY, CDR2 SVGEGT, per germline. This CDR3 region has 12 residues. The CDR3 region has the DNA TGTGCCAGCCGGGGACAAAGCAATGAGCAGTTCTTC. The encoded protein is CASRGQSNEQFF.

This clonotype has only one observation. An end of the junction does not agree with germline; a read error may underlie this. The chain combines TRBV14 with TRBJ2-1; D unclear. Germline CDR1 is SGHDN and CDR2 is FVKESK. The CDR3 has 14 amino acids. The CDR3 reads CAGSQVPGYNEQFF. CDR3 sequence (DNA): TGTGCCGGCAGCCAAGTCCCCGGCTACAATGAGCAGTTCTTC.

The chain recombines TRBV6-1 with TRBJ1-5; D might be TRBD1 (6 bases). The CDR3 is 18 residues long. Trimming shortened V by 5 bases and J by 2 bases, and 22 bases separated the two germline ends. The germline V gene has CDR1 MNHNS and CDR2 SASEGT. The CDR3 region has the DNA TGTGCCAGCAGTCCACGAAAGGACAGATACGGGGGCAATCAGCCCCAGCATTTT. Amino acids: CASSPRKDRYGGNQPQHF.

At least ten counts were recorded for this clonotype. This sequence joins TRBV29-1 and TRBJ2-7; no clear D gene. The length of the CDR3 is 11 residues. V was pared by 4 bases and J by 6 bases, with 10 bases between. CDR1 and CDR2 from the germline V gene are SQVTM and ANQGSEA. CDR3 in amino acids: CSVAAGIEQYF. The CDR3 nucleotides read TGCAGCGTTGCGGCAGGCATCGAGCAGTACTTC.

There are many counts of this clonotype. The chain employs TRBV10-3 and TRBJ2-5; D may be TRBD2 (5 bases). CDR3 size: 15 residues. Germline V gives CDR1 ENHRY, CDR2 SYGVKD. Trimming took 3 bases from V and 2 from J, leaving 13 bases between them. CDR3 DNA: TGTGCCATCAGTGACCAAGGCGGGCTACAAGAGACCCAGTACTTC. This gives the protein CAISDQGGLQETQYF.

V gene TRBV5-1 combines with J gene TRBJ1-1; a weak D match, TRBD1 (6 bases). Trimming pared 2 bases from V and 7 bases from J, leaving 15 bases between. The CDR3 is 14 amino acids. The germline V gene has CDR1 SGHRS and CDR2 YFSETQ. The CDR3: CASSFGAQGGEAFF. The CDR3 DNA reads as TGCGCCAGCAGCTTTGGGGCACAGGGTGGTGAAGCTTTCTTT.